This TCR beta chain was sequenced for a study of neurological immune-mediated disorders. Regarding the study as a whole: Private repertoires in all groups were suggested by the finding that expanded clones across subjects shared no CDR3 amino acid sequences. Falling below healthy controls, multiple sclerosis showed the least TCR clonal expansion, while HTLV-1-associated myelopathy showed the most.

Template-switch 5'RACE cDNA synthesis added a 10-nucleotide unique molecular identifier. TCRdb re-analysed the 5' RACE reads in MiXCR, keeping a single row per CDR3 protein. The sample carries 35,000 to 45,000 distinct CDR3 sequences, 11% recorded once. This CDR3 contains 14 residues. CDR1 and CDR2 from the germline V gene are DFQATT and SNEGSKA (reference sequence). V lost 3 bases, J lost 2 bases, and 7 bases stayed unmatched. This clonotype was seen ten or more times. The antigen is undetermined. This sequence joins TRBV20-1 and TRBJ2-7, with 7 bases matching TRBD1. The receptor was derived from a woman in her twenties or thirties with HTLV-1-associated myelopathy (HAM/TSP). The sequenced sample was CD4+ T cells from blood. Here the CDR3 reads CSASPQGLTYEQYF. The CDR3 bases are TGCAGTGCTAGTCCACAGGGGTTAACCTACGAGCAGTACTTC.